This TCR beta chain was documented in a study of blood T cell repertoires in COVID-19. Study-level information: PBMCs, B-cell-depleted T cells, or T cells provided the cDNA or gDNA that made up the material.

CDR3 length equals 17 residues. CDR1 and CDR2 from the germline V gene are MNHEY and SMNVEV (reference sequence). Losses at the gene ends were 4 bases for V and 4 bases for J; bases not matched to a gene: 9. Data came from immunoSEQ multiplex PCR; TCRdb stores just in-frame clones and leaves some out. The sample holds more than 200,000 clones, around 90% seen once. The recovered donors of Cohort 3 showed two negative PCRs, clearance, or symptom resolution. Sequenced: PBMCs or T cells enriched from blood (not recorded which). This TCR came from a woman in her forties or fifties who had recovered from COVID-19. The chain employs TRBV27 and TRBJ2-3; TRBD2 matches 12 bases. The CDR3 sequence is CASSSRLAGVTADTQYF. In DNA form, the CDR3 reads TGTGCCAGCAGTTCACGACTAGCGGGAGTGACTGCAGATACGCAGTATTTT.